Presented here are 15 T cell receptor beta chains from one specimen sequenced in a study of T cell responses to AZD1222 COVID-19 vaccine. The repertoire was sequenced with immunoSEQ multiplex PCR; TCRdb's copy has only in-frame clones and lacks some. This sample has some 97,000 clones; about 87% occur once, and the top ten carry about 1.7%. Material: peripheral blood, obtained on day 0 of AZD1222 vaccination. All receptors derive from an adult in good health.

The CDR3 DNA follows: TGTGCCAGCAGTTTAGGCAGGAACTCCTACGAGCAGTACTTC. Encoded protein: CASSLGRNSYEQYF. This chain uses TRBV27 with TRBJ2-7; the D is unclear. The germline V and J ends were trimmed by 2 bases and 0 bases, with 8 bases remaining between them. Germline V CDR1 and CDR2: MNHEY, SMNVEV (reference sequence). CDR3 length equals 14 residues.

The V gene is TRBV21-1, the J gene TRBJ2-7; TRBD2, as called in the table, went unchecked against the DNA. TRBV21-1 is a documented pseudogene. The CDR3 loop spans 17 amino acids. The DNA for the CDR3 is TGTGCCAGCAGCAGGGACAAGCTCTCTAGCGGAACCTACGAGCAGTACTTC. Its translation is CASSRDKLSSGTYEQYF.

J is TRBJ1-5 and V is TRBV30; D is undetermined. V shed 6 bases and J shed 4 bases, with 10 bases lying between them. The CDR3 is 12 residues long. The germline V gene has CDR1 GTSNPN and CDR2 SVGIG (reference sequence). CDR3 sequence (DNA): TGTGCCTGCGGGCCTGGGAATCAGCCCCAGCATTTT. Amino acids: CACGPGNQPQHF. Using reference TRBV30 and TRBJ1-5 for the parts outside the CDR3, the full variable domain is SQTIHQWPATLVQPVGSPLSLECTVEGTSNPNLYWYRQAAGRGLQLLFYSVGIGQISSEVPQNLSASRPQDRQFILSSKKLLLSDSGFYLCACGPGNQPQHFGDGTRLSIL.

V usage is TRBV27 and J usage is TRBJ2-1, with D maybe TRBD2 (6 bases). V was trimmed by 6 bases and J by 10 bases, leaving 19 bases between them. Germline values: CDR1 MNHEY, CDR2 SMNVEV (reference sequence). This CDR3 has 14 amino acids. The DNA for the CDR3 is TGTGCCAGCAGGGGGCTAGCGAGGAGTCGGGAGCAGTTCTTC. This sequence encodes CASRGLARSREQFF.

This CDR3 is CASSPGTGVYGYTF. The DNA for the CDR3 is TGTGCCAGCAGTCCCGGGACAGGGGTGTATGGCTACACCTTC. This sequence joins TRBV27 and TRBJ1-2; 10 nucleotides line up with TRBD1. J was trimmed by 5 bases and V by 5 bases; bases with no gene match: 5. This CDR3 has 14 amino acids. From germline, CDR1 is MNHEY and CDR2 SMNVEV (reference sequence).

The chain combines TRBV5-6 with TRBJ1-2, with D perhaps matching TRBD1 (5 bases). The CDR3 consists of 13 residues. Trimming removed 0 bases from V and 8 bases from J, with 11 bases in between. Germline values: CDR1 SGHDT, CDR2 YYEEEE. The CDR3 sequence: CASSLEAGRGYTF. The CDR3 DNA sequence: TGTGCCAGCAGCTTGGAGGCGGGGCGCGGCTACACCTTC.

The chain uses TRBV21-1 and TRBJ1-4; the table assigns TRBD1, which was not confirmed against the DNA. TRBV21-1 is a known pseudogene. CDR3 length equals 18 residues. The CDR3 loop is CASSKERGSGILREKLFF. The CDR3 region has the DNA TGTGCCAGCAGCAAAGAGAGGGGGTCCGGGATTCTGAGAGAAAAACTGTTTTTT.

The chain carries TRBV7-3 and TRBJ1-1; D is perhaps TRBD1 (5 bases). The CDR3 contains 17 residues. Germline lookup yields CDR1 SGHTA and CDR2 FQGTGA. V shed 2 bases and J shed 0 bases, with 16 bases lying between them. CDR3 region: CASSLHPAGSMNTEAFF. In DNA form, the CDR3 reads TGTGCCAGCAGCTTACACCCAGCAGGGTCGATGAACACTGAAGCTTTCTTT.

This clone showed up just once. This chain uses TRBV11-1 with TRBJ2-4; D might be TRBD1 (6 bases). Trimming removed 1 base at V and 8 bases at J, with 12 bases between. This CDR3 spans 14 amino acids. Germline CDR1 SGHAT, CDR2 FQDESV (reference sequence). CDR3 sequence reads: CASSLVGKGDIQYF. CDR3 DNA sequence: TGTGCCAGCAGCTTAGTCGGCAAGGGGGACATTCAGTACTTC.

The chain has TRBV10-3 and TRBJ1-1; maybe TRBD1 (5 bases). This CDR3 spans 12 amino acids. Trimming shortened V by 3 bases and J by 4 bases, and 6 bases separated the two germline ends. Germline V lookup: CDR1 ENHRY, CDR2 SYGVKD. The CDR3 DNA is TGTGCCATCAGTGACAGGGCCACTGAAGCTTTCTTT. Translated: CAISDRATEAFF.

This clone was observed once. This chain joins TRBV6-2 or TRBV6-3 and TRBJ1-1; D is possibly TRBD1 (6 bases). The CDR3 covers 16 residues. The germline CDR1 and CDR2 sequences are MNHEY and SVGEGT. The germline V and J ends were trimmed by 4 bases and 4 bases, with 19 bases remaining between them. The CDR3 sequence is CASSSGGQTGGTEAFF. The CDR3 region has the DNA TGTGCCAGCAGTTCAGGAGGACAGACCGGAGGCACTGAAGCTTTCTTT.

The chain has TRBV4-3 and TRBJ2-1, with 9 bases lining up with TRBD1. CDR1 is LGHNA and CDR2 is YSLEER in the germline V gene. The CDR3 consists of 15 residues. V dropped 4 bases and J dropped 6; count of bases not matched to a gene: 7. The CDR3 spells CASSRTGVGGNEQFF. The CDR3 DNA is TGCGCCAGCAGCCGGACAGGGGTAGGGGGCAATGAGCAGTTCTTC.

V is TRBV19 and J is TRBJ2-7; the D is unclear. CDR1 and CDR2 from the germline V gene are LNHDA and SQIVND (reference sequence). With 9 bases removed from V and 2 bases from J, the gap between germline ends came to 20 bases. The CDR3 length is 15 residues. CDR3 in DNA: TGTGCCAGCCGCAAAGGAGAGGCAGGAGCCTACGAGCAGTACTTC. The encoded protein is CASRKGEAGAYEQYF.

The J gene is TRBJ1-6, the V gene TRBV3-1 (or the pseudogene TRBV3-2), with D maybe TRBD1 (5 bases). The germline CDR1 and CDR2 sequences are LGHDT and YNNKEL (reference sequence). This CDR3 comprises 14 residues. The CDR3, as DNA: TGTGCGTCTAGAGCAGGGAGCTATAATTCACCCCTCCACTTT. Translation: CASRAGSYNSPLHF.

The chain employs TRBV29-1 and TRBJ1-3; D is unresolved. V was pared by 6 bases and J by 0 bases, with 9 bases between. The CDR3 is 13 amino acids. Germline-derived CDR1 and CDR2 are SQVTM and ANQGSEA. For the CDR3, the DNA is TGCAGCGTAGGTAGGGACTCTGGAAACACCATATATTTT. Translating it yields CSVGRDSGNTIYF.